The 11 T cell receptor beta chains listed next were all sequenced from one sample in a study of cytomegalovirus exposure and HLA in healthy donors. Both 60 Vbeta primers and 13 Jbeta primers went into the PCR. The protocol was immunoSEQ multiplex PCR, while the TCRdb copy is restricted to in-frame clones and leaves out a portion. The sample has approximately 120,000 clones; 83% are singletons. Sequenced sample: PBMCs. These receptors all stem from a woman aged 40 to 55 in good health and CMV-seropositive.

This clone is a singleton in its sample. The chain employs TRBV29-1 and TRBJ1-4; 7 bases fit TRBD1. Germline-derived CDR1 and CDR2 are SQVTM and ANQGSEA. The length of the CDR3 is 16 residues. J was trimmed by 3 bases and V by 4 bases; bases with no gene match: 11. CDR3 sequence: CSVADRAAGANEKLFF. The CDR3 DNA reads as TGCAGCGTTGCTGACAGGGCCGCCGGGGCTAATGAAAAACTGTTTTTT.

The rearrangement uses TRBV10-1 and TRBJ2-1; a weak D match, TRBD1 (5 bases). CDR3 length equals 12 residues. V was shortened by 8 bases and J by 0 bases, with 5 bases between the two germline ends. Germline V CDR1 and CDR2: WNHNN, SYGVQD (reference sequence). The chain's CDR3 is CASGASYNEQFF. CDR3 sequence (DNA): TGCGCCAGCGGGGCCTCCTACAATGAGCAGTTCTTC.

The sample holds one count of this clone. V usage is TRBV29-1 and J usage is TRBJ2-5; D not resolved. Deletions cut 3 bases from V and 5 bases from J, with 10 bases between. This CDR3 has 12 amino acids. Germline CDR1 SQVTM, CDR2 ANQGSEA. The CDR3 loop reads CSVEAVSETQYF. The DNA of the CDR3 is TGCAGCGTTGAGGCTGTCTCGGAGACCCAGTACTTC.

The V and J genes are TRBV15 and TRBJ2-1, with D possibly TRBD2 on 6 matching bases. CDR1 and CDR2 from the germline V gene are LNHNV and YYDKDF (reference sequence). The V gene lost 1 base and the J gene lost 9 bases, with 13 bases spanning the gap. This CDR3 has 14 amino acids. CDR3 sequence: CATSRGLEVAEQFF. CDR3 bases: TGTGCCACCAGCAGAGGACTAGAGGTTGCTGAGCAGTTCTTC.

The chain recombines TRBV7-9 with TRBJ2-2, with 10 positions matching TRBD1. CDR3 length equals 16 residues. The ends lost 0 bases at V and 4 bases at J; junction bases unmatched: 2. The germline V gene has CDR1 SEHNR and CDR2 FQNEAQ (reference sequence). The CDR3 region has the DNA TGTGCCAGCAGCTTAGCCGGGACAGGGGCCACCGGGGAGCTGTTTTTT. Translation gives CASSLAGTGATGELFF.

The rearrangement uses TRBV12-5 and TRBJ2-3; D remains ambiguous. Germline CDR1 LGHNT, CDR2 FRNRAP. V gave up 4 bases and J gave up 1 base, with 18 bases separating them. The CDR3 totals 17 residues. DNA for the CDR3: TGTGCTAGTGGTTCCAGGTCGATCCCGAATGGCACAGATACGCAGTATTTT. Translation: CASGSRSIPNGTDTQYF.

The chain uses TRBV7-3 and TRBJ2-3; perhaps TRBD2 as D (6 bases). CDR3 length equals 16 residues. Trimming took 5 bases from V and 4 from J, leaving 19 bases between them. Per the germline V gene, CDR1 is SGHTA and CDR2 is FQGTGA. DNA of the CDR3: TGTGCCAGCAGCCGAGGGCCGACTAGTTTCCCAGATACGCAGTATTTT. This encodes CASSRGPTSFPDTQYF.

The gene calls are TRBV28 and TRBJ1-4; no reliable D call. Trimming removed 3 bases at V and 3 bases at J, with 8 bases between. The CDR3 has 14 amino acids. Germline values: CDR1 MDHEN, CDR2 SYDVKM. The CDR3 bases are TGTGCCAGCAGTTTTGGTGGGCCTAATGAAAAACTGTTTTTT. This sequence encodes CASSFGGPNEKLFF.

The gene calls are TRBV7-6 and TRBJ1-1; 11 bases align to TRBD1. Germline V gene sequence: CDR1 SGHVS, CDR2 FNYEAQ. CDR3 size: 18 residues. V gave up 5 bases and J gave up 0 bases; unmatched junction bases: 11. Here the CDR3 DNA reads TGTGCCAGCAGCCAGGTACCAGGACAGGGGGCTCTGAACACTGAAGCTTTCTTT. Protein sequence: CASSQVPGQGALNTEAFF.

The chain carries TRBV7-9 and TRBJ1-1; TRBD1 is a possible D gene (6 bases). This CDR3 is 13 amino acids long. The germline CDR1 and CDR2 sequences are SEHNR and FQNEAQ (reference sequence). Trimming removed 5 bases from V and 4 bases from J, with 11 bases in between. The CDR3 loop is CASSPSGATEAFF. CDR3 in DNA: TGTGCCAGCAGCCCCTCAGGGGCCACTGAAGCTTTCTTT.

This sequence joins TRBV7-6 and TRBJ2-1; D gene uncertain. V dropped 1 base and J dropped 3 bases, with 7 bases sitting between them. This CDR3 comprises 14 residues. CDR1 SGHVS and CDR2 FNYEAQ come from the germline V gene. CDR3 amino acids: CASSLVLSYNEQFF. In DNA form, the CDR3 reads TGTGCCAGCAGCTTAGTGCTTAGCTACAATGAGCAGTTCTTC.